This TCR delta chain was observed in a study of gamma-delta chains in newborns, infants, children. The wider study: Microbial exposure reportedly drives polyclonal innate γδ T cell expansion after birth.

As regards this clone: This specimen includes other DNA sequences encoding the same CDR3.

This CDR3 spans 15 amino acids. V gave up 1 base and J gave up 2 bases; unmatched junction bases: 5. CDR1 GEAIGNYY and CDR2 EKD come from the germline V gene. TCRdb re-called the reads using CATT. The repertoire holds approximately 12,000 delta-chain clones, with roughly 8.5% as singletons. Sequencing was done on a sample of blood. This chain links TRDV2 with TRDJ1, with TRDD3 identical over 8 bases. The TCR originated in a child who was a newborn, infant or young child, either healthy, febrile or measles-vaccinated (not recorded which). CDR3: CACDTVGDRTDKLIF. As DNA, the CDR3 is TGTGCCTGTGACACGGTGGGGGATCGAACCGATAAACTCATCTTT.